The rows below give T cell receptor beta chains drawn from one sample of a study of blood T cell repertoires in COVID-19. TCRdb's table, derived via immunoSEQ multiplex PCR, lists solely in-frame clones and lacks some. The sample consists of about 230,000 clones, roughly 88% of them appearing once. The source material was peripheral blood. Receptors were obtained from a man aged 35 to 55 who had recovered from COVID-19. Both conserved end residues are part of each CDR3. The D gene is left open where the match is weak. Rows may omit the clone size; those that give it use once, few, many or a size class.

>-|TRBV6-4|TRBJ2-3|TRBD1
CASSRTGATDTQYF
TGTGCCAGCAGCAGGACAGGGGCCACAGATACGCAGTATTTT
>-|TRBV30|TRBJ2-7|-
CAWSVRHEEQYF
TGTGCCTGGAGTGTACGACATGAAGAGCAGTACTTC
>-|TRBV27|TRBJ2-7|TRBD1
CASSLSVTGERTYEQYF
TGTGCCAGCAGTTTATCCGTGACAGGGGAGAGAACCTACGAGCAGTACTTC
>-|TRBV25-1|TRBJ2-3|TRBD2
CASSTLTSGSTDTQYF
TGTGCCAGCAGTACGTTGACTAGCGGGAGCACAGATACGCAGTATTTT
>few|TRBV7-9|TRBJ1-2|TRBD1
CASSVYDRGIDYTF
TGTGCCAGCAGCGTCTACGACAGGGGAATAGACTACACCTTC
>-|TRBV9|TRBJ1-2|-
CASSVGQVNYGYTF
TGTGCCAGCAGCGTAGGTCAGGTTAACTATGGCTACACCTTC
>many|TRBV7-2|TRBJ1-1|-
CASSLASGVNTEAFF
TGTGCCAGCAGCTTAGCGTCAGGCGTCAACACTGAAGCTTTCTTT
>-|TRBV19|TRBJ2-2|TRBD1
CASSYQGQGLAGELFF
TGTGCCAGTAGTTACCAGGGACAGGGGTTGGCCGGGGAGCTGTTTTTT
>once|TRBV18|TRBJ2-7|-
CASSPNYYEQYF
TGTGCCAGCTCCCCAAATTACTACGAGCAGTACTTC
>-|TRBV2|TRBJ1-5|TRBD1
CASSNRDRDQPQHF
TGTGCCAGCAGTAACCGGGACAGGGATCAGCCCCAGCATTTT
>-|TRBV7-2|TRBJ2-7|-
CASSFQGPHAYEQYF
TGTGCCAGCAGCTTCCAGGGGCCCCATGCCTACGAGCAGTACTTC
>once|TRBV7-2|TRBJ2-7|TRBD2
CASSLVSTGTSREQYF
TGTGCCAGCAGCTTAGTTTCTACCGGGACTAGCAGGGAGCAGTACTTC
>few|TRBV19|TRBJ2-7|-
CASSTAYEQYF
TGTGCCAGTAGTACGGCCTACGAGCAGTACTTC
>few|TRBV2|TRBJ2-7|TRBD2
CASSGTRAGSEQYF
TGTGCCAGCAGTGGAACCCGAGCGGGGAGCGAGCAGTACTTC
>-|TRBV7-2|TRBJ2-7|-
CASSPRRGEQYF
TGTGCCAGCAGCCCGCGGAGGGGCGAGCAGTACTTC
>few|TRBV7-8|TRBJ2-2|TRBD1
CASSLVGTVFTGELFF
TGTGCCAGCAGCTTAGTCGGGACAGTATTCACCGGGGAGCTGTTTTTT
>-|TRBV11-2|TRBJ1-2|TRBD1
CASSLDPSGGNPYGYTF
TGTGCCAGCAGCTTAGATCCCTCAGGGGGCAATCCCTATGGCTACACCTTC
>-|TRBV11-3|TRBJ1-1|-
CASSFSVNTEAFF
TGTGCCAGCAGCTTCAGTGTGAACACTGAAGCTTTCTTT
>-|TRBV28|TRBJ1-1|-
CASSAQERNTEAFF
TGTGCCAGCAGCGCACAGGAGAGGAACACTGAAGCTTTCTTT
>-|TRBV3-1/TRBV3-2|TRBJ1-1|-
CASSRGGKAFF
TGTGCCAGCAGCCGGGGAGGGAAAGCTTTCTTT
>-|TRBV3-1/TRBV3-2|TRBJ1-1|-
CASSHIVGVGAFF
TGTGCCAGCAGCCATATAGTCGGAGTGGGAGCTTTCTTT
>-|TRBV29-1|TRBJ2-4|TRBD1
CSVASGEGANIQYF
TGCAGCGTTGCCAGTGGAGAGGGGGCGAACATTCAGTACTTC
>-|TRBV6-1|TRBJ2-2|TRBD2
CASSDLSMGLPGRNTGELFF
TGTGCCAGCAGTGATCTAAGTATGGGACTACCTGGAAGAAACACCGGGGAGCTGTTTTTT
>-|TRBV6-5|TRBJ2-1|-
CASNLGGGVYNEQFF
TGTGCCAGCAACTTGGGGGGGGGCGTCTACAATGAGCAGTTCTTC
>few|TRBV7-8|TRBJ1-5|-
CASSPTRITSQPQHF
TGTGCCAGCAGCCCCACCCGAATAACGAGTCAGCCCCAGCATTTT
>-|TRBV4-3|TRBJ2-1|TRBD2
CASSQLAGDSEQFF
TGCGCCAGCAGCCAGCTAGCGGGAGATAGTGAGCAGTTCTTC
>-|TRBV5-5|TRBJ2-3|-
CASSPKPGGLDTQYF
TGTGCCAGCAGCCCCAAGCCAGGGGGGTTAGATACGCAGTATTTT
>-|TRBV15|TRBJ1-1|-
CATSTIQGTEAFF
TGTGCCACCAGCACCATACAGGGCACTGAAGCTTTCTTT
>once|TRBV18|TRBJ1-1|-
CASSRQDMNTEAFF
TGTGCCAGCTCAAGACAGGACATGAACACTGAAGCTTTCTTT
>once|TRBV2|TRBJ1-2|-
CASRRSIIWGYTF
TGTGCCAGCAGGCGCTCAATAATTTGGGGCTACACCTTC
>few|TRBV29-1|TRBJ2-1|-
CSVESQGGEQFF
TGCAGCGTTGAGAGCCAGGGCGGAGAGCAGTTCTTC
>-|TRBV20-1|TRBJ1-1|-
CSAIRNTEAFF
TGCAGTGCTATCAGGAACACTGAAGCTTTCTTT
>few|TRBV18|TRBJ1-2|TRBD1
CASSPDRALRGYTF
TGTGCCAGCTCACCAGACAGGGCACTAAGGGGCTACACCTTC
>-|TRBV5-6|TRBJ2-2|-
CASSLAFQGITGELFF
TGTGCCAGCAGCTTGGCCTTTCAGGGAATCACCGGGGAGCTGTTTTTT
>-|TRBV7-2|TRBJ2-7|TRBD1
CASSLGQGGSYEQYF
TGTGCCAGCAGCTTAGGACAGGGGGGCTCCTACGAGCAGTACTTC
>-|TRBV10-2|TRBJ1-1|-
CASTVQANTEAFF
TGCGCCAGCACGGTACAGGCCAACACTGAAGCTTTCTTT
>-|TRBV12-5|TRBJ1-6|TRBD1
CASGIPDTGDSSYNSPLHF
TGTGCTAGTGGTATACCTGATACAGGGGATAGCTCCTATAATTCACCCCTCCACTTT